This TCR beta chain was recorded in a study of monozygotic twins with inflammatory bowel disease (dated by TCRdb to the late 2010s). Regarding the complete study: A total of around 30 monozygotic twin pairs were included in the full study, comprising nine German pairs (four IBD-concordant, five IBD-discordant) and 19 IBD-discordant Danish pairs. The search for disease-associated traits relied mainly on comparing IBD patients with their genetically identical healthy co-twins within discordant pairs. Each individual had, on average, about 151 000 unique TCRalpha sequences and 181 000 unique TCRbeta sequences available for analysis. Overall study outcomes, separate from this receptor: Differing immunosuppressive treatments among patients may have added background noise and inter-individual variability to the repertoires. The analysis was unable to tell apart different T cell subtypes. Repertoire similarity did not differ between concordant and discordant twins, which could be due to limited statistical power. The results gave no support for a single strong signal or clonotype linked to IBD. IBD patients shared fewer clonotypes with other individuals than healthy twins did, most markedly in patients showing signs of disease activity. A decrease in TCRbeta repertoire diversity, as measured by inverse Simpson index, was observed in IBD patients compared with their healthy co-twins.

Worth noting for this clonotype: Its antigen is unknown.

Libraries were built with 5' RACE. Each TCR library was prepared from about 3.5 ug of total RNA. For each sample, cDNA was synthesized in eight separate reactions using SMARTScribe reverse transcriptase. Unique molecular identifiers containing a 6-nucleotide sample barcode were introduced through template switching during cDNA synthesis. TCRalpha and TCRbeta cDNA was amplified in two nested PCRs of roughly 16 and 10 cycles, and bead purification was carried out after each PCR. Before amplification, the cDNA was treated with uracil DNA-glycosylase and purified using the QIAquick PCR purification kit. The second PCR was the step at which Illumina TruSeq-compatible adapters and sample-specific barcodes were added. Library quality and concentration were checked on TapeStation and Qubit, and libraries were pooled at approximately 5 ng each. Pooled libraries were sequenced on an Illumina HiSeq2500 single-index Rapid Run with 2 x 100 bp reads and custom sequencing primers. The authors processed their data as follows. MiGEC version 1.2.6 was used for UMI-based consensus assembly to correct PCR and sequencing errors. MiXCR version 2.1.1 was used to carry out V(D)J alignment, clonotype assembly and CDR3 extraction. To normalise gene usage, clonotype sharing and MAIT/NKT TCR abundance, the top 1000, 10 000 and 20 000 clonotypes in each sample were analysed. After downsampling to 27 000 UMIs, diversity was calculated as the inverse Simpson index using the vegan R package. Paired Mann-Whitney U tests were applied to discordant twin pairs, and Benjamini-Hochberg correction was used for multiple testing. After TCRdb reprocessed the reads, each CDR3 protein sequence was kept as one row, without DNA. The V and J calls and clone size come from TCRdb's table, not from the authors' own analysis. The sample's own table lists approximately 380,000 distinct CDR3 sequences. The top ten constitute just over 2.5% of the sample.

From each donor, a 2.5 ml peripheral blood sample was drawn into PAXgene tubes and stored at -80 degrees C. Without any T cell sorting, total RNA was extracted from whole blood using the PAXgene blood miRNA kit on an automated QIAcube. Peripheral blood from monozygotic twin pairs, either concordant or discordant for inflammatory bowel disease, underwent deep TCRalpha and TCRbeta repertoire profiling that used unique molecular barcoding. Smoking habits were recorded for all twin pairs, with individuals classified as current, former or never smokers. CDR1 DFQATT and CDR2 SNEGSKA were looked up in the germline V gene (reference sequence). The CDR3 numbers 16 residues from cysteine through phenylalanine. No DNA sequence was recorded.

Sequenced: blood. This TCR came from a human donor with ulcerative colitis or Crohn's disease, or a healthy co-twin of an affected twin (not recorded which). In this chain, TRBV20-1 is recombined with TRBJ1-5. Here the CDR3 is given as CSALGVGQASNQPQHF.